This T cell receptor (beta chain) emerged from a study of blood T cells in healthy people across ages. This clonotype was seen a handful of times. The antigen remains undetermined. Overall study results and limits: Both naive CD4+ cell counts and diversity were greater in long-lived donors than in aged donors.

Unmatched junction bases numbered 6, after V lost 6 bases and J lost 6 bases. There are 14 residues in the CDR3. Primers used in a second PCR of about 7 to 12 cycles were a sample-barcoded 5' primer and a J-beta primer mix. TCRdb recomputed calls from the 5' RACE reads with MiXCR, one row per CDR3 protein. Among 800,000 to 950,000 distinct CDR3 sequences listed, under 40% were seen once. The chain employs TRBV12-3 or TRBV12-4 and TRBJ2-7; 12 bases line up with TRBD1. What was sequenced was blood. The TCR comes from a man aged 18 to 30 in good health. Here the CDR3 DNA reads TGTGCCAGCAGCTCCGGGACAGGGGGCTGCGAGCAGTACTTC. It yields the protein CASSSGTGGCEQYF.